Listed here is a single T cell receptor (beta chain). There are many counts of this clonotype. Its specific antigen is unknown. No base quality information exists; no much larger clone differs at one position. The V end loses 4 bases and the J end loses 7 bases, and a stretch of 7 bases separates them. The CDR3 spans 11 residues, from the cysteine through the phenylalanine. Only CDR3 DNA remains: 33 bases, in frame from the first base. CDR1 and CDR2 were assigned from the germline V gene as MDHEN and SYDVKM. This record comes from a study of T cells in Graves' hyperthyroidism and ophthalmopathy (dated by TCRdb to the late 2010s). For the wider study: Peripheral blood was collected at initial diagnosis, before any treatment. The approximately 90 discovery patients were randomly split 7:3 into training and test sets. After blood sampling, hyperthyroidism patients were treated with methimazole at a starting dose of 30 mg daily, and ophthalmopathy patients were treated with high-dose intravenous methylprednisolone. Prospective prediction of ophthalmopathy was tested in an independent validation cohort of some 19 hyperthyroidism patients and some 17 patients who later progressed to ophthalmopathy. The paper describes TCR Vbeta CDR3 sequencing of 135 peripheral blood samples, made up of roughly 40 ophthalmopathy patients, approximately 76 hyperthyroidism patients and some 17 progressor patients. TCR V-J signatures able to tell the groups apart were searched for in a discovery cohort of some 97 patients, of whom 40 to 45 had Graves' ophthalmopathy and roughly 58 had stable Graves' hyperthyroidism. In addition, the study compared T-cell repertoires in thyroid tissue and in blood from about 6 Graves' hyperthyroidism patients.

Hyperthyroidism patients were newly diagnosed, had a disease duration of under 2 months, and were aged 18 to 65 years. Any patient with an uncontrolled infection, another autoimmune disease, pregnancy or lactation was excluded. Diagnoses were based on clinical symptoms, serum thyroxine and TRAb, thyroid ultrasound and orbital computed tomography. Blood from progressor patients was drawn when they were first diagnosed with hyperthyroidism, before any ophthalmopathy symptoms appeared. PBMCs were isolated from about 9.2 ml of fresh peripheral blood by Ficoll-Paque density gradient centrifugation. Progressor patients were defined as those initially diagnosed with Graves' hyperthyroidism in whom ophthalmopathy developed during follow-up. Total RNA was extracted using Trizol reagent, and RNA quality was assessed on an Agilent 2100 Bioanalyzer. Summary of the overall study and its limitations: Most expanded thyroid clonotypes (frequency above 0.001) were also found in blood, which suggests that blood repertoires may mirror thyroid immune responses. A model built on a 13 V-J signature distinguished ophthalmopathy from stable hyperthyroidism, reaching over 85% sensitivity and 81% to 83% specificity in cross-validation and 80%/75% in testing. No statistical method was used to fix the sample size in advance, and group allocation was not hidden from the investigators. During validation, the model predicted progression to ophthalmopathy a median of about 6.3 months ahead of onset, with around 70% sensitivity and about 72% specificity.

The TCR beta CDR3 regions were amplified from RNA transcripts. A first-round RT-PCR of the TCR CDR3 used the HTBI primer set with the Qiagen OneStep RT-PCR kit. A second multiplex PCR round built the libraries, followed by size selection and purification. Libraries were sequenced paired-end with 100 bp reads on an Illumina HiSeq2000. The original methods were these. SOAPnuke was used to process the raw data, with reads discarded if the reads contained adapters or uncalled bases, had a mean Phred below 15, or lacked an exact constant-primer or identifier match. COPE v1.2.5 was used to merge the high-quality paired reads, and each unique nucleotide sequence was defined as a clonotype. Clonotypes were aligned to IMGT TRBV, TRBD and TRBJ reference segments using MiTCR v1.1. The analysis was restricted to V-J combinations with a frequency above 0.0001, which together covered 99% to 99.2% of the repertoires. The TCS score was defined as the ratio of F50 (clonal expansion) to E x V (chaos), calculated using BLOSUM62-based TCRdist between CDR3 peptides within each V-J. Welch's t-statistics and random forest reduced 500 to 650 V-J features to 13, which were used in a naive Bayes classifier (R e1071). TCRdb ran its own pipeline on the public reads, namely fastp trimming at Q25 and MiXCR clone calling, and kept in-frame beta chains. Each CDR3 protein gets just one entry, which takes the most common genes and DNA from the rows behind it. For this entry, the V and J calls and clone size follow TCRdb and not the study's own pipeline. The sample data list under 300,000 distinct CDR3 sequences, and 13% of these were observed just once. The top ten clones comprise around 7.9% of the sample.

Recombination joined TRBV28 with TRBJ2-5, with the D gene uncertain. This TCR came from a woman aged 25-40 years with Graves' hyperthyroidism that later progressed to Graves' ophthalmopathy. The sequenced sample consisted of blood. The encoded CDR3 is CASSSPGTQYF. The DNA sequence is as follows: TGTGCCAGCAGTTCCCCCGGGACCCAGTACTTC.